These 26 T cell receptor beta chains were sequenced from one sample in a study of Tregs in tolerant kidney transplant recipients. Produced via immunoSEQ multiplex PCR; TCRdb's table is partial and in-frame only. The sample contains some 16,000 clones, around nine tenths of which appear only once. Sequenced: CD8+ T cells from blood. These receptors all come from a human donor in good health.

V and J are TRBV10-2 and TRBJ2-7; tentatively, D is TRBD1 (5 bases). CDR1 WSHSY and CDR2 SAAADI come from the germline V gene. With 3 bases removed from V and 3 bases from J, the gap between germline ends came to 12 bases. The CDR3 covers 14 residues. Written as DNA, the CDR3 is TGCGCCAGCAGTGATACAGGCCTAATCTACGAGCAGTACTTC. It is translated as CASSDTGLIYEQYF.

This clone was detected once. The V and J genes are TRBV6-4 and TRBJ2-1, with 8 bases that match TRBD2. The germline V gene has CDR1 MRHNA and CDR2 SNTAGT. This CDR3 region has 16 residues. J lost 0 bases, V lost 4 bases, and 5 bases had no gene match. The CDR3 is CASSALLADSYNEQFF. For the CDR3, the DNA is TGTGCCAGCAGTGCCTTACTAGCGGACTCCTACAATGAGCAGTTCTTC.

This sequence joins TRBV19 and TRBJ1-1; TRBD1 might be the D (6 bases). Germline V gives CDR1 LNHDA, CDR2 SQIVND (reference sequence). V was pared by 5 bases and J by 4 bases, with 8 bases between. CDR3 size: 12 residues. The CDR3 DNA follows: TGTGCCAGTAGTCCAGGGGCCACTGAAGCTTTCTTT. This codes for CASSPGATEAFF.

The chain couples TRBV5-1 to TRBJ2-7; D is ambiguous. CDR3 length equals 14 residues. Trimming cost V 2 bases and J 4 bases, with 13 bases left between them. Per the germline V gene, CDR1 is SGHRS and CDR2 is YFSETQ. This CDR3 reads CASSFGGIGYEQYF. In DNA form, the CDR3 reads TGCGCCAGCAGCTTCGGTGGAATCGGGTACGAGCAGTACTTC.

This clone was recorded once. This chain uses TRBV14 with TRBJ2-5; D not resolved. The closer fit of TRBJ2-7 to the DNA end suggests the J call may be wrong. CDR3 length: 12 residues. CDR1 and CDR2 from the germline V gene are SGHDN and FVKESK. CDR3 bases: TGTGCCAGCAGCCCCGGTTCTGGCGAGCAGTACTTC. Translated: CASSPGSGEQYF.

This clone was seen just once. V and J are TRBV11-2 and TRBJ2-7, with 13 bases lining up with TRBD2. V shed 5 bases and J 1 base; nucleotides not matched to a gene: 11. Germline values: CDR1 SGHAT, CDR2 FQNNGV. This CDR3 comprises 18 residues. CDR3 DNA sequence: TGTGCCAGCAGCACCCCCAAGACTAGCGGGGGGCCTTCCTACGAGCAGTACTTC. Its protein is CASSTPKTSGGPSYEQYF.

The rearrangement joins TRBV7-2 to TRBJ2-1; 11 bases map to TRBD2. Germline V gene lookup returns CDR1 SGHTA and CDR2 FQGNSA. The CDR3 covers 15 residues. V lost 5 bases to trimming and J lost 13 bases; unmatched junction nucleotides: 13. The CDR3 spells CASSPLSGGARQQFF. DNA of the CDR3: TGTGCCAGCAGCCCCCTTAGCGGGGGGGCAAGGCAACAGTTCTTC.

V gene TRBV6-6 combines with J gene TRBJ2-1, with D perhaps matching TRBD1 (7 bases). The V and J ends lost 7 bases and 2 bases respectively, with 12 bases between them. The CDR3 is 14 residues long. Germline values: CDR1 MNHNY, CDR2 SVGAGI (reference sequence). CDR3 bases: TGTGCCAGCATTCAGGGGGGCACCTACAATGAGCAGTTCTTC. The encoded protein is CASIQGGTYNEQFF.

The chain's CDR3 is CARVATNEKLFF. The CDR3 DNA is TGTGCCAGGGTCGCAACTAATGAAAAACTGTTTTTT. The gene calls are TRBV14 and TRBJ1-4, with D hard to call. The CDR3 contains 12 residues. V was shortened by 9 bases and J by 0 bases, with 5 bases between the two germline ends. CDR1 and CDR2 from the germline V gene are SGHDN and FVKESK.

V gene TRBV15 combines with J gene TRBJ2-7; maybe TRBD2 (6 bases). V dropped 0 bases and J dropped 3 bases, with 15 bases sitting between them. The CDR3 sequence is 16 residues long. Germline CDR1 LNHNV, CDR2 YYDKDF (reference sequence). The CDR3, as DNA: TGTGCCACCAGCAGAGATCGCGGGACGGGTTTCTACGAGCAGTACTTC. This sequence encodes CATSRDRGTGFYEQYF.

This chain uses TRBV5-1 with TRBJ1-3, with D perhaps matching TRBD1 (5 bases). The CDR3 spans 16 residues. Germline V gene lookup returns CDR1 SGHRS and CDR2 YFSETQ. Deletions cut 4 bases from V and 0 bases from J, with 14 bases between. CDR3 coding DNA: TGCGCCAGCAGCGATTATCCGGACACCTCTGGAAACACCATATATTTT. This sequence encodes CASSDYPDTSGNTIYF.

The chain has TRBV11-2 and TRBJ1-1, with D perhaps TRBD1 (5 bases). Germline V gives CDR1 SGHAT, CDR2 FQNNGV. Trimming took 0 bases from V and 6 from J, leaving 11 bases between them. The CDR3 is made up of 14 amino acids. This CDR3 is CASSLEGRVPEAFF. The CDR3 coding sequence is TGTGCCAGCAGCTTAGAGGGCAGGGTGCCTGAAGCTTTCTTT.

This chain uses TRBV18 with TRBJ2-1, with unresolved D. Trimming cost V 3 bases and J 6 bases, with 6 bases left between them. This CDR3 is built from 12 residues. Germline V gives CDR1 KGHSH, CDR2 LQKENI. The CDR3 DNA follows: TGTGCCAGCTCACCGCCATTCAATGAGCAGTTCTTC. Translated: CASSPPFNEQFF.

This chain connects TRBV7-9 to TRBJ1-1; D possibly corresponds to TRBD1 (6 bases). This CDR3 spans 16 amino acids. CDR1 SEHNR and CDR2 FQNEAQ come from the germline V gene (reference sequence). V dropped 5 bases and J dropped 2 bases, with 18 bases sitting between them. The CDR3 bases are TGTGCCAGCAGCCGGAACGCACGGGGGCCAAACACTGAAGCTTTCTTT. It is translated as CASSRNARGPNTEAFF. The full variable domain, rest sourced from reference TRBV7-9 and TRBJ1-1, is DTGVSQNPRHKITKRGQNVTFRCDPISEHNRLYWYRQTLGQGPEFLTYFQNEAQLEKSRLLSDRFSAERPKGSFSTLEIQRTEQGDSAMYLCASSRNARGPNTEAFFGQGTRLTVV.

The chain combines TRBV5-1 with TRBJ2-7; D perhaps matches TRBD1 (5 bases). CDR1 and CDR2 (germline): SGHRS, YFSETQ. V lost 3 bases, J lost 5 bases, and 15 bases lay in between. This CDR3 region has 14 residues. CDR3 nucleotides: TGCGCCAGCAGCTACCTCGACAGCCATGACGAGCAGTACTTC. Translation gives CASSYLDSHDEQYF.

The V and J genes are TRBV5-1 and TRBJ1-2; no clear D. In germline, CDR1 is SGHRS, CDR2 YFSETQ. The CDR3 consists of 13 residues. V lost 2 bases and J lost 8, with 13 bases in between. The chain's CDR3 is CASSLGSSKGYTF. The DNA of the CDR3 is TGCGCCAGCAGCTTAGGGAGCTCCAAAGGCTACACCTTC.

A note on this clone: The junction and the germline gene differ at one end; a read error may be behind it. The V gene is TRBV7-9, the J gene TRBJ2-1, with D perhaps TRBD1 (8 bases). The CDR3 contains 14 residues. Germline V gene lookup returns CDR1 SEHNR and CDR2 FQNEAQ (reference sequence). DNA of the CDR3: TGTGCCAGCAGCTTGACAGGGGCGGGGGCAGAGCGGTTCTTC. Protein product: CASSLTGAGAERFF.

This clone was seen a few times. The rearrangement uses TRBV27 and TRBJ2-5, with 8 bases matching TRBD1. The J segment lost 2 bases and the V segment lost 2 bases, leaving 4 bases of the junction unmatched. Germline-derived CDR1 and CDR2 are MNHEY and SMNVEV (reference sequence). The CDR3 totals 15 residues. CDR3 in amino acids: CASSLGQGTQETQYF. In DNA form, the CDR3 reads TGTGCCAGCAGTTTAGGACAGGGCACACAAGAGACCCAGTACTTC.

The chain links TRBV7-2 to TRBJ1-2; the D is unclear. Trimming shortened V by 9 bases and J by 5 bases, and 10 bases separated the two germline ends. CDR3 length equals 11 residues. CDR1 is SGHTA and CDR2 is FQGNSA in the germline V gene. The CDR3 DNA follows: TGTGCCAGTTTTTTTGGTTATGGCTACACCTTC. Encoded protein: CASFFGYGYTF.

The chain couples TRBV2 to TRBJ2-3; 8 bases are a match to TRBD2. Germline V lookup: CDR1 SNHLY, CDR2 FYNNEI. J lost 5 bases, V lost 2 bases, and 12 bases had no gene match. This CDR3 spans 17 amino acids. CDR3 sequence (DNA): TGTGCCAGCAGTGAACCTGTTAACGGGGGGGCCAGAGATACGCAGTATTTT. Amino acid sequence: CASSEPVNGGARDTQYF.

The chain has TRBV5-4 and TRBJ2-1, with 13 positions matching TRBD2. The length of the CDR3 is 17 residues. J was trimmed by 0 bases and V by 4 bases; bases with no gene match: 4. CDR1 is SGHNT, CDR2 YYREEE, per germline (reference sequence). CDR3 amino acids: CASSRLAGGLSYNEQFF. For the CDR3, the DNA is TGTGCCAGCAGCCGACTAGCGGGGGGACTCTCCTACAATGAGCAGTTCTTC.

The CDR3 DNA is TGTGCCAGCAGTGCAAGGCAGGTCTACAATGAGCAGTTCTTC. This translates into CASSARQVYNEQFF. J is TRBJ2-1 and V is TRBV27; D is undetermined. V lost 5 bases and J 3 bases, leaving 11 bases between the germline ends. The CDR3 sequence is 14 residues long. Germline V gene lookup returns CDR1 MNHEY and CDR2 SMNVEV (reference sequence).

This clone is labeled medium-sized (0.01 to 0.1%). The rearrangement joins TRBV2 to TRBJ1-2; D is uncertain. V lost 7 bases to trimming and J lost 3 bases, with 18 bases between them. Germline lookup yields CDR1 SNHLY and CDR2 FYNNEI. This CDR3 contains 15 residues. CDR3 region: CASMPGPGGYYGYTF. CDR3 sequence (DNA): TGTGCCAGCATGCCGGGCCCGGGAGGGTACTATGGCTACACCTTC. The variable domain in full, completed from reference TRBV2 and TRBJ1-2, reads EPEVTQTPSHQVTQMGQEVILRCVPISNHLYFYWYRQILGQKVEFLVSFYNNEISEKSEIFDDQFSVERPDGSNFTLKIRSTKLEDSAMYFCASMPGPGGYYGYTFGSGTRLTVV.

The genes are TRBV6-6 and TRBJ2-3; 12 bases are a match to TRBD2. The J segment lost 0 bases and the V segment lost 5 bases, leaving 3 bases of the junction unmatched. This CDR3 spans 16 amino acids. The germline CDR1 and CDR2 sequences are MNHNY and SVGAGI (reference sequence). The CDR3: CASSALAGGSTDTQYF. CDR3 sequence (DNA): TGTGCCAGCAGTGCACTAGCGGGGGGTAGCACAGATACGCAGTATTTT.

The V gene is TRBV4-2, the J gene TRBJ2-1, with D unclear. The CDR3 is 16 amino acids. V was trimmed by 1 base and J by 2 bases, leaving 12 bases between them. Looked up from germline, CDR1 is LGHNA and CDR2 is YNFKEQ. Here the CDR3 DNA reads TGTGCCAGCAGCCAAGTAGCCATAGGGCCCTACAATGAGCAGTTCTTC. As protein: CASSQVAIGPYNEQFF.

This clone was counted only a few times. The chain combines TRBV19 with TRBJ2-7; a possible D gene is TRBD2 (6 bases). Trimming removed 5 bases at V and 3 bases at J, with 11 bases between. The CDR3 totals 13 residues. Germline V gives CDR1 LNHDA, CDR2 SQIVND (reference sequence). The CDR3 DNA reads as TGTGCCAGTAGTCCCTTTAGCGGCTACGAGCAGTACTTC. Residues: CASSPFSGYEQYF.